The T cell receptor beta chain under discussion was sequenced for a study of regulatory dendritic cells for organ transplantation. Assay: immunoSEQ multiplex PCR; the TCRdb copy retains only in-frame clones and omits some. The sample lists roughly 9,300 clones; less than 70% were seen once. The CDR3 has 15 residues. Per germline, CDR1 SGHVS and CDR2 FNYEAQ. Trimming removed 5 bases from V and 5 bases from J; junction bases left unmatched: 9. Allogeneic regulatory or mature dendritic cells were co-cultured for roughly five days with CFSE-labeled sorted T cells at 1:10. Memory T cells were CD45RO+, naive were CD45RA+, sorted by FACS. Comments on this clone: The antigen remains unidentified.

The sample taken for sequencing was naive CD4+ T cells from blood cultured with dendritic cells. Subset defined: CD45RA+ naive T cells. The sequence came from a human donor in good health. The rearrangement uses TRBV7-6 and TRBJ2-1, with 7 nucleotides matching TRBD1. The CDR3 nucleotides are TGTGCCAGCAGCCCGCGACAGGGAGAGAACAATGAGCAGTTCTTC. Its translation is CASSPRQGENNEQFF.